These T cell receptor beta chains were read from a single sample in a study of metastatic and nonmetastatic thyroid tumors. TCRdb re-analyzed the PCR reads using MiXCR. The sample has around 34,000 clones, around 28% seen once. What was sequenced was blood. The receptors derive from a female donor with papillary thyroid cancer or a benign thyroid nodule (not recorded which). Some clones in this sample may be carry-over from other donors' samples. Both conserved end residues are part of each CDR3. The order of the fields is V gene, D gene, J gene, clone size, CDR3 DNA, CDR3 protein. A D gene is named only where the DNA matches it firmly. Where a row states a size, it is once, few, many or the class of an expanded clone; other rows omit it.

>TRBV7-6|TRBD1|TRBJ2-7|-
TGTGCCAGCAGCTTTGGGGGGGGACAGGGCTACGAGCAGTACTTC
CASSFGGGQGYEQYF
>TRBV11-3|TRBD1|TRBJ2-7|-
TGTGCCAGCAGCCTTGGCCCCGGGACAGCCTACGAGCAGTACTTC
CASSLGPGTAYEQYF
>TRBV11-2|-|TRBJ2-3|many
TGTGCCAGCAGCGTTGAGTATCTTAGCACAGATACGCAGTATTTT
CASSVEYLSTDTQYF
>TRBV12-3/TRBV12-4|-|TRBJ2-3|many
TGTGCCAGCAGTCAGGACAGAACAGATACGCAGTATTTT
CASSQDRTDTQYF
>TRBV15|-|TRBJ1-3|-
TGTGCCACCAGCGGGGTCGGGTCTGGAAACACCATATATTTT
CATSGVGSGNTIYF
>TRBV6-1|-|TRBJ2-5|few
TGTGCCAGCAGCGTAGCGGAGCAAGAGACCCAGTACTTC
CASSVAEQETQYF
>TRBV6-1|TRBD1|TRBJ2-7|few
TGTGCGGGGGGACAGGGGGACTCTAGCGGACAGCAGTACTTC
CAGGQGDSSGQQYF
>TRBV6-1|TRBD1|TRBJ1-2|medium-sized
TGTGCCAGCAGGACCCAGACAGGGAGGTATGGCTACACCTTC
CASRTQTGRYGYTF
>TRBV6-4|TRBD1|TRBJ2-3|many
TGTGCCAGCAGTGACTCAGGACAGGGGGCAGATACGCAGTATTTT
CASSDSGQGADTQYF
>TRBV11-2|TRBD1|TRBJ2-3|-
TGTGCCAGCAGTTTCCTCATTGGGACAGATGTAGATACGCAGTATTTT
CASSFLIGTDVDTQYF
>TRBV5-1|-|TRBJ1-5|-
TGCGCCAGCAGCTCGACAGTACCCAGCGGGTCCCAGCATTTT
CASSSTVPSGSQHF
>TRBV27|-|TRBJ2-3|few
TGTGCCAGCAGTTTTTCGGAGCGGTCTAGCACAGATACGCAGTATTTT
CASSFSERSSTDTQYF
>TRBV6-1|-|TRBJ2-3|-
TGTGCCAGCAGCTACAAAGCGGGTCCTACAGATACGCAGTATTTT
CASSYKAGPTDTQYF
>TRBV9|-|TRBJ2-7|-
TGCGCCAGCAGCGTAGTACAGCGCCACGAGCAGTACTTC
CASSVVQRHEQYF
>TRBV6-1|TRBD1|TRBJ2-7|few
TGTGCCAGCAGTCGCACCGGGACAGGGAACTACGAGCAGTACTTC
CASSRTGTGNYEQYF
>TRBV11-2|-|TRBJ1-1|-
TGTGCCAGCAGCACCAGGGCAGGGAGGTTCAACACTGAAGCTTTCTTT
CASSTRAGRFNTEAFF
>TRBV7-2|-|TRBJ2-5|-
TGTGCCAGCAGCTTATCGCTAGCTGGGGGCCAAGAGACCCAGTACTTC
CASSLSLAGGQETQYF
>TRBV6-5|-|TRBJ1-2|few
TGTGCCAGCATTGACCCGGGTAAGGTCTATGGCTACACCTTC
CASIDPGKVYGYTF
>TRBV7-8|-|TRBJ2-1|-
TGTGCCAGCAGCTTAGCTATGGGTGAGCAGTTCTTC
CASSLAMGEQFF
>TRBV5-1|TRBD2|TRBJ2-1|once
TGCGCCAGCAGCCCCATCTTACTAGCGGGAGCACGCAATGAGCAGTTCTTC
CASSPILLAGARNEQFF
>TRBV6-1|-|TRBJ1-6|many
TGTGCCAGCAAAAAGGGGGTTAATTCACCCCTCCACTTT
CASKKGVNSPLHF
>TRBV7-2|-|TRBJ2-1|many
TGTGCCAGCAGCGCAGACCGGGACTTGGGGTGGAATGAGCAGTTCTTC
CASSADRDLGWNEQFF
>TRBV6-5|TRBD1|TRBJ2-5|many
TGTGCCAGCAGTTACGACAGGGGAGAGACCCAGTACTTC
CASSYDRGETQYF
>TRBV4-1|-|TRBJ1-1|many
TGCGCCAGCAGCCAAGATGGGGTCCGGGTAGGGACTGAAGCTTTCTTT
CASSQDGVRVGTEAFF
>TRBV5-1|TRBD2|TRBJ2-5|many
TGCGCCAGCAGCTTGGTCCCCGGGGGGCAAGAGACCCAGTACTTC
CASSLVPGGQETQYF
>TRBV6-1|-|TRBJ1-5|-
TGTGCCAGCAGCACCAGTGTGGGTCAGCCCCAGCATTTT
CASSTSVGQPQHF
>TRBV29-1|TRBD2|TRBJ2-1|-
TGCAGCATTGAATACGCGGGAGGGCCCTACAATGCGCAGTTCTTC
CSIEYAGGPYNAQFF
>TRBV29-1|-|TRBJ2-7|few
TGCAGCGTTGCCCATCGTCTGACCTACGAGCAGTACTTC
CSVAHRLTYEQYF
>TRBV2|TRBD2|TRBJ2-3|-
TGTGCCAGCCCTGCCGGACTAGCGGGGGTGACAGATACGCAGTATTTT
CASPAGLAGVTDTQYF
>TRBV11-2|TRBD2|TRBJ2-3|-
TGTGCCAGCAGCTTGGGGGGAGGGACCGAGGGGCAGTATTTT
CASSLGGGTEGQYF
>TRBV2|TRBD2|TRBJ2-5|many
TGTGCCGGAACTAGCGGGGGGGCCCCGGAGACCCAGTACTTC
CAGTSGGAPETQYF
>TRBV11-2|-|TRBJ1-1|-
TGTGCCAGCAGCTTAATAGGCGAGGTCCCCGAAGCTTTCTTT
CASSLIGEVPEAFF
>TRBV19|TRBD1|TRBJ2-3|many
TGTGCCAGTAGAGCAACCAACCGGGACAGGGCAGCAGATACGCAGTATTTT
CASRATNRDRAADTQYF
>TRBV30|-|TRBJ1-1|many
TGTGCCTGGAGTCTCCAGGGTGGCACTGAAGCTTTCTTT
CAWSLQGGTEAFF
>TRBV30|-|TRBJ1-2|many
TGTGCCTGGAGTTACGGGGGGACGGAAGCCTATGGCTACACCTTC
CAWSYGGTEAYGYTF
>TRBV27|TRBD1|TRBJ2-6|many
TGTGCCAGCAGTTTGGAGGGACAGGGATCCTCTGGGGCCAACGTCCTGACTTTC
CASSLEGQGSSGANVLTF
>TRBV6-8|-|TRBJ2-7|medium-sized
TGTGCCAGCAGTTACCGGGTGCTCTACGAGCAGTACTTC
CASSYRVLYEQYF
>TRBV20-1|TRBD2|TRBJ2-1|many
TGCAGTGCTAGAGATCAAGGGGACTACCGGTATGAGCAGTTCTTC
CSARDQGDYRYEQFF
>TRBV7-2|TRBD1|TRBJ2-7|many
TGTGCCAGCAGCCAAACCGGGACAGGGTTCTACGAGCAGTACTTC
CASSQTGTGFYEQYF
>TRBV24-1|TRBD1|TRBJ2-7|medium-sized
TGTGCCACCAGTGAAAGGGACAGAAGCTACGAGCAGTACTTC
CATSERDRSYEQYF
>TRBV2|TRBD2|TRBJ2-1|many
TGTGCCAGCAGCCGGACTAGCGGGGTCCCCCCCGCGAATGAGCAGTTCTTC
CASSRTSGVPPANEQFF
>TRBV11-2|-|TRBJ1-2|medium-sized
TGTGCCACTGGTCGACCCCCCCACTTC
CATGRPPHF
>TRBV7-2|-|TRBJ2-3|few
TGTGCCAGCAGCTTACACCAGGGCACAGATACGCAGTATTTT
CASSLHQGTDTQYF
>TRBV5-1|TRBD2|TRBJ2-7|once
TGCGCCAGCAGCTCCAGCGGGAGTGCTCTCTACGAGCAGTACTTC
CASSSSGSALYEQYF
>TRBV11-2|-|TRBJ1-1|-
TGTGCCAGCAGCTTAGAACCTCAGTTATTGACTGAAGCTTTCTTT
CASSLEPQLLTEAFF
>TRBV28|-|TRBJ2-3|-
TGTGCCAGCAGTTTATGGGTGGCCTCTAGCACAGATACGCAGTATTTT
CASSLWVASSTDTQYF
>TRBV5-1|TRBD1|TRBJ1-2|once
TGCGCCAGCAGCTGGGACAGATATGGCTACACCTTC
CASSWDRYGYTF
>TRBV2|TRBD2|TRBJ2-1|few
TGTGCTCAACTAGCGGGTGTAGGTGAGCAGTTCTTC
CAQLAGVGEQFF
>TRBV18|-|TRBJ1-5|many
TGTGCCAGCTCACCTCTATATAGCAATCAGCCCCAGCATTTT
CASSPLYSNQPQHF
>TRBV6-1|-|TRBJ2-5|medium-sized
TGTGCCAGCAGTGAAGCGCTCGGAAACCAAGAGACCCAGTACTTC
CASSEALGNQETQYF
>TRBV13|-|TRBJ2-1|many
TGTGCCAGCAGCTTTGCCCCAGGGCCCTACAATGAGCAGTTCTTC
CASSFAPGPYNEQFF
>TRBV4-3|TRBD2|TRBJ2-7|-
TGCGCCAGCAGCCAAGGGACTAGCGGTCTCTACGAGCAGTACTTC
CASSQGTSGLYEQYF
>TRBV7-6|TRBD2|TRBJ2-3|-
TGTGCCAGCAGCCCCACCGATCTGGGACTAGCATCAGATACGCAGTATTTT
CASSPTDLGLASDTQYF